This T cell receptor beta chain appears in the sequencing data of a study of CD4 T cells in relation to SARS-CoV-2 and coronaviruses. Across the whole study: The negative reference was HIV-1 Nef peptide pool or peptide-free culture. Shared crossreactive spike epitopes were mapped to their HLA restriction.

The length of the CDR3 is 15 residues. In germline, CDR1 is SGHRS, CDR2 YFSETQ. V lost 4 bases and J lost 0, with 12 bases in between. CD4+ T cells from unexposed donors were obtained before the COVID-19 pandemic (2011-2018). CD4+ T cells were isolated from the cells after around eleven days of culture. Testing used SARS-CoV-2 S/N and four cold-coronavirus spikes on unexposed-donor CD4+ T cells, cells permitting. The method was immunoSEQ multiplex PCR; TCRdb's version includes in-frame clones alone and lacks a portion of them. The data show 20,000 to 25,000 clones, 74% seen once. To note about this clone: Antigen unknown.

Sequencing was performed on CD4+ T cells from PBMCs, cultured in vitro. The clonotype comes from a human donor in good health. The J gene is TRBJ2-3, the V gene TRBV5-1; D remains unclear. CDR3 nucleotides: TGCGCCAGCAGCATGGACGGGTCGAGCACAGATACGCAGTATTTT. Its translation is CASSMDGSSTDTQYF.